This TCR beta chain was captured in a study of shared clonotypes between healthy human individuals. CDR3 length equals 15 residues. Trimming left V 0 bases short and J 0 bases short, with 9 bases between. Germline V gene data show CDR1 as MNHGY and CDR2 as SAAAGT. The assay was run at deep level. Genomic DNA (from each subset) was split evenly across several immunoSEQ plates. Data came from immunoSEQ multiplex PCR; TCRdb stores just in-frame clones and leaves some out. The data hold approximately 2,000,000 clones, with 80% to 95% observed a single time. The sequenced material came from naive CD4+ T cells from PBMCs. The subset is: CD45RA+ positively selected. This chain uses TRBV6-8 with TRBJ2-7; D not certain. This receptor was identified in a man aged 18-30 years in good health. Some clones in this sample may be carry-over from other donors' samples. CDR3 amino acids: CASSYSARPSYEQYF. DNA for the CDR3: TGTGCCAGCAGTTACTCCGCCAGACCCTCCTACGAGCAGTACTTC.